A selection of T cell receptor beta chains follows, all from one sample in a study of control samples from healthy donors and cancer patients. The method was immunoSEQ multiplex PCR; TCRdb's version includes in-frame clones alone and lacks a portion of them. The profile shows about 130,000 clones, roughly 92% of them singletons. Sequencing was performed on blood. The source is a man aged 18 to 29 in good health. Both conserved end residues are part of each CDR3. The D gene is left open where the match is weak. The size field is filled for only some rows; it gives once, few, many or a size class.

d_call: .
v_call: TRBV28
clone_size: .
j_call: TRBJ2-3
cdr3_nt: TGTGCCAGTCGACCCGCGTTGGGGAGCACAGATACGCAGTATTTT
cdr3_aa: CASRPALGSTDTQYF

d_call: TRBD1
v_call: TRBV30
clone_size: .
j_call: TRBJ1-4
cdr3_nt: TGTGCCTGGGGGGCAGGGGGAACTAATGAAAAACTGTTTTTT
cdr3_aa: CAWGAGGTNEKLFF

d_call: .
v_call: TRBV29-1
clone_size: .
j_call: TRBJ2-7
cdr3_nt: TGCAGCGTTGGCGGCAGTACCTACGAGCAGTACTTC
cdr3_aa: CSVGGSTYEQYF

d_call: .
v_call: TRBV25-1
clone_size: .
j_call: TRBJ1-1
cdr3_nt: TGTGCCAGCAGACTAGGGAACACTGAAGCTTTCTTT
cdr3_aa: CASRLGNTEAFF

d_call: .
v_call: TRBV6-5
clone_size: once
j_call: TRBJ2-6
cdr3_nt: TGTGCCAGCAGTTACTCGAGATCTGGGGCCAACGTCCTGACTTTC
cdr3_aa: CASSYSRSGANVLTF

d_call: .
v_call: TRBV4-1
clone_size: .
j_call: TRBJ1-5
cdr3_nt: TGCGCCAGCAGCCAAGATCGGGGGGAGTATCAGCCCCAGCATTTT
cdr3_aa: CASSQDRGEYQPQHF

d_call: .
v_call: TRBV7-2
clone_size: .
j_call: TRBJ1-2
cdr3_nt: TGTGCCAGCAGCTTAAAAGGGAGGGTGGAGAGTGGCTACACCTTC
cdr3_aa: CASSLKGRVESGYTF

d_call: .
v_call: TRBV13
clone_size: .
j_call: TRBJ1-1
cdr3_nt: TGTGCCAGCAGCGATGGGACCGCCACTGAAGCTTTCTTT
cdr3_aa: CASSDGTATEAFF

d_call: TRBD2
v_call: TRBV2
clone_size: .
j_call: TRBJ2-5
cdr3_nt: TGTGCCAGCAGTGTTCCAGCGGGGGGGGGAGAAGAGACCCAGTACTTC
cdr3_aa: CASSVPAGGGEETQYF

d_call: TRBD2
v_call: TRBV6-1
clone_size: .
j_call: TRBJ2-3
cdr3_nt: TGTGCCAGCAGAGACGAGCGGGGGAACACAGATACGCAGTATTTT
cdr3_aa: CASRDERGNTDTQYF

d_call: .
v_call: TRBV11-2
clone_size: once
j_call: TRBJ1-1
cdr3_nt: TGTGCCAGCAGCTTTAGGTACTCCACTGAAGCTTTCTTT
cdr3_aa: CASSFRYSTEAFF

d_call: .
v_call: TRBV4-1
clone_size: .
j_call: TRBJ2-7
cdr3_nt: TGCGCCACCAGCGGAGTATTCAAGGCGTACGAGCAGTACTTC
cdr3_aa: CATSGVFKAYEQYF

d_call: .
v_call: TRBV11-1
clone_size: once
j_call: TRBJ1-3
cdr3_nt: TGTGCCAGCAGCCGACCCAGGGGAACATCTGGAAACACCATATATTTT
cdr3_aa: CASSRPRGTSGNTIYF

d_call: .
v_call: TRBV9
clone_size: .
j_call: TRBJ2-6
cdr3_nt: TGTGCCAGCAGCCCCCTGATCCGGGGGGCCAACGTCCTGACTTTC
cdr3_aa: CASSPLIRGANVLTF

d_call: TRBD1
v_call: TRBV29-1
clone_size: .
j_call: TRBJ2-1
cdr3_nt: TGCAGCGTAGATGAGGGGACAGGAGACAATGAGCAGTTCTTC
cdr3_aa: CSVDEGTGDNEQFF

d_call: .
v_call: TRBV11-2
clone_size: .
j_call: TRBJ1-1
cdr3_nt: TGTGCCAGCAGCCTAGGGTTGAACACTGAAGCTTTCTTT
cdr3_aa: CASSLGLNTEAFF

d_call: .
v_call: TRBV10-3
clone_size: .
j_call: TRBJ2-7
cdr3_nt: TGTGCCATCAGTGATGGGCACGAGCAGTACTTC
cdr3_aa: CAISDGHEQYF

d_call: .
v_call: TRBV4-2
clone_size: .
j_call: TRBJ1-2
cdr3_nt: TGTGCCAGCAGCCAAGAGGACCGCTATGGCTACACCTTC
cdr3_aa: CASSQEDRYGYTF

d_call: TRBD1
v_call: TRBV29-1
clone_size: few
j_call: TRBJ1-2
cdr3_nt: TGCAGCGTTGTACAGGGGCCTCTGGTTGGCTATGGCTACACCTTC
cdr3_aa: CSVVQGPLVGYGYTF

d_call: TRBD1
v_call: TRBV6-5
clone_size: .
j_call: TRBJ1-1
cdr3_nt: TGTGCCAGCGGAGAGACAGGGATTGGCACTGAAGCTTTCTTT
cdr3_aa: CASGETGIGTEAFF

d_call: .
v_call: TRBV6-2/TRBV6-3
clone_size: .
j_call: TRBJ1-2
cdr3_nt: TGTGCCAGCAGTTACACCGGGTACGGGACGACCTTC
cdr3_aa: CASSYTGYGTTF

d_call: TRBD1
v_call: TRBV27
clone_size: .
j_call: TRBJ2-7
cdr3_nt: TGTGCCAGCAGTTTATACAGGGGCGGCTCCTACGAGCAGTACTTC
cdr3_aa: CASSLYRGGSYEQYF

d_call: TRBD2
v_call: TRBV2
clone_size: .
j_call: TRBJ2-3
cdr3_nt: TGTGCCAGCACTAGCGGTTTCACAGATACGCAGTATTTT
cdr3_aa: CASTSGFTDTQYF

d_call: TRBD1
v_call: TRBV7-9
clone_size: .
j_call: TRBJ2-1
cdr3_nt: TGTGCCAGCAGGTACAGGGGCAATGAGCAGTTCTTC
cdr3_aa: CASRYRGNEQFF

d_call: TRBD1
v_call: TRBV27
clone_size: .
j_call: TRBJ1-2
cdr3_nt: TGTGCCAGCACCCTTACCGGGACAGGGGAGGGCTACACCTTC
cdr3_aa: CASTLTGTGEGYTF

d_call: TRBD1
v_call: TRBV3-1/TRBV3-2
clone_size: .
j_call: TRBJ1-6
cdr3_nt: TGTGCCAGCAGCCAAACTTCAGGGGGCTTTTATAATTCACCCCTCCACTTT
cdr3_aa: CASSQTSGGFYNSPLHF

d_call: .
v_call: TRBV15
clone_size: .
j_call: TRBJ1-2
cdr3_nt: TGTGCCACCAGCAGAGATTTCCCATATGGCTACACCTTC
cdr3_aa: CATSRDFPYGYTF

d_call: .
v_call: TRBV9
clone_size: .
j_call: TRBJ2-2
cdr3_nt: TGTGCCAGCAGCGCCGCGACTAGGGGCACCGGGGAGCTGTTTTTT
cdr3_aa: CASSAATRGTGELFF

d_call: TRBD1
v_call: TRBV11-2
clone_size: .
j_call: TRBJ1-4
cdr3_nt: TGTGCCAGCAGCTTAAGGGCAGGGGGCAGAACTAATGAAAAACTGTTTTTT
cdr3_aa: CASSLRAGGRTNEKLFF

d_call: .
v_call: TRBV5-1
clone_size: .
j_call: TRBJ1-1
cdr3_nt: TGCGCCAGCAGCTTCGACGGTCCTGAAGCTTTCTTT
cdr3_aa: CASSFDGPEAFF

d_call: .
v_call: TRBV7-2
clone_size: .
j_call: TRBJ2-2
cdr3_nt: TGTGCCAGCACAATGAGGACCGGGGAGCTGTTTTTT
cdr3_aa: CASTMRTGELFF

d_call: .
v_call: TRBV9
clone_size: .
j_call: TRBJ1-2
cdr3_nt: TGTGCCAGCAGCTCTAACCGGGACGGCCACTACTATGGCTACACCTTC
cdr3_aa: CASSSNRDGHYYGYTF

d_call: TRBD2
v_call: TRBV4-1
clone_size: once
j_call: TRBJ2-3
cdr3_nt: TGCGCCAGCAGCCAAGCGAACGGGGGGGCAAGCACAGATACGCAGTATTTT
cdr3_aa: CASSQANGGASTDTQYF

d_call: TRBD1
v_call: TRBV9
clone_size: .
j_call: TRBJ2-7
cdr3_nt: TGTGCCAGCAGCACCGGACAGGGGGCCTACGAGCAGTACTTC
cdr3_aa: CASSTGQGAYEQYF

d_call: TRBD1
v_call: TRBV5-4
clone_size: .
j_call: TRBJ2-7
cdr3_nt: TGTGCCAGCAGCCGTCAGGGGGCCTACGAGCAGTACTTC
cdr3_aa: CASSRQGAYEQYF

d_call: .
v_call: TRBV5-6
clone_size: .
j_call: TRBJ2-7
cdr3_nt: TGTGCCAGCAGCCTAACGGGGACCTACGAGCAGTACTTC
cdr3_aa: CASSLTGTYEQYF

d_call: .
v_call: TRBV6-5
clone_size: .
j_call: TRBJ1-1
cdr3_nt: TGTGCCAGCAGTCCCCAAACCCAGGGACCTGAAGCTTTCTTT
cdr3_aa: CASSPQTQGPEAFF

d_call: .
v_call: TRBV9
clone_size: .
j_call: TRBJ2-7
cdr3_nt: TGTGCCAGCAGCCAGAGCGCCAGGGGTATCAACGAGCAGTACTTC
cdr3_aa: CASSQSARGINEQYF

d_call: TRBD1
v_call: TRBV9
clone_size: .
j_call: TRBJ2-2
cdr3_nt: TGTGCCAGCAGCGAGCCGGGACAGGGGAACACCGGGGAGCTGTTTTTT
cdr3_aa: CASSEPGQGNTGELFF

d_call: .
v_call: TRBV9
clone_size: .
j_call: TRBJ1-2
cdr3_nt: TGTGCCAGCAGCGTAGGATTAGGGGACTGGGGCTACACCTTC
cdr3_aa: CASSVGLGDWGYTF

d_call: .
v_call: TRBV3-1/TRBV3-2
clone_size: once
j_call: TRBJ2-1
cdr3_nt: TGTGCCAGCAGCCACGTATCTAGCGTTGTTTCCTACAATGAGCAGTTCTTC
cdr3_aa: CASSHVSSVVSYNEQFF

d_call: TRBD1
v_call: TRBV28
clone_size: once
j_call: TRBJ1-2
cdr3_nt: TGTGCCAGCAGTGACAGGGGGCGAAGTAACTATGGCTACACCTTC
cdr3_aa: CASSDRGRSNYGYTF

d_call: .
v_call: TRBV18
clone_size: .
j_call: TRBJ1-1
cdr3_nt: TGTGCCAGCTCACCCCCGACAAGAGCTGATTCTTTCTTT
cdr3_aa: CASSPPTRADSFF

d_call: TRBD2
v_call: TRBV13
clone_size: .
j_call: TRBJ2-3
cdr3_nt: TGTGCCAGCAGCTTATGGGGCGAGCGGGGGAGCACAGATACGCAGTATTTT
cdr3_aa: CASSLWGERGSTDTQYF

d_call: .
v_call: TRBV3-1/TRBV3-2
clone_size: .
j_call: TRBJ1-3
cdr3_nt: TGTGCCAGCAGCCAAGATACGTCAGTCAAAAACACCATATATTTT
cdr3_aa: CASSQDTSVKNTIYF

d_call: .
v_call: TRBV5-1
clone_size: .
j_call: TRBJ2-3
cdr3_nt: TGCGCCAGCAGTATAGGGACCAGCTTGGGTTTTGATACGCAGTATTTT
cdr3_aa: CASSIGTSLGFDTQYF

d_call: TRBD1
v_call: TRBV18
clone_size: once
j_call: TRBJ1-3
cdr3_nt: TGTGCCAGCTCACCACAGGGGACAGGGCGTGGAAACACCATATATTTT
cdr3_aa: CASSPQGTGRGNTIYF